This TCR beta chain originates from a study of identical twins (dated by TCRdb to the mid-2010s). With respect to the entire study: The study deep-sequenced TCR alpha and beta repertoires from monozygotic twins, unrelated adults of various ages and cord blood to test whether fetal clonotypes persist. Replicate twin experiments were performed at different times using different library preparation protocols to rule out contamination.

Only healthy Caucasian donors were included. Three pairs of female monozygotic twins, all aged 18 to 29 years, were included in the twin cohort. The RNA used for TCR libraries was isolated from peripheral blood mononuclear cells. From the cysteine through the phenylalanine, the CDR3 covers 13 amino acids. Solely the CDR3 DNA is kept, with 39 bases framed from the first base. V is reduced by 1 base and J by 1 base, leaving a spacing of 8 bases between them. CDR1 and CDR2 are read off the germline V gene (reference sequence) as DFQATT and SNEGSKA. Results and caveats for the whole study, not just this receptor: Because the same donors could not be followed over many years, the conclusions depended on cross-sectional statistical analysis. Fewer insertions were carried by abundant cord blood beta clonotypes, a similar but weaker trend appeared in young adult naive repertoires, and no such trend appeared in memory repertoires. In beta out-of-frame sequences, excess twin sharing was weaker, because having fewer shared sequences lowered the signal-to-noise ratio. In monozygotic twins, out-of-frame TCR alpha sharing was systematically underestimated by recombination models, although the models agreed with sharing between unrelated individuals. Compared with coincidental sharing between unrelated individuals, an excess of low generation-probability sequences was observed among out-of-frame TCR alpha sequences shared between twins. Zero-insertion analyses could be partly confounded by invariant T cells such as MAIT and iNKT, though diverse VJ usage argued against such confounding for most clonotypes.

This clonotype was seen repeatedly, ten times or more. The antigen it recognizes is unknown. Qualities for individual bases were not recorded, and no much larger clone is one base off. Library prep was done by 5' RACE. Sequencing took place on an Illumina HiSeq 2000. A universal primer binding site was introduced by template switching, and a unique molecular identifier was present in the final cDNA, enabling accurate counting of TCR cDNA molecules. First-strand cDNA for TCR alpha and beta chains was synthesized from specific primers in the conserved constant-segment region. To control for contamination, every cDNA library was double barcoded, receiving both a SMART-Mk sample barcode and Illumina barcodes. TruSeq adapter sequences along with Illumina sample barcodes were introduced in two successive PCR steps. The TCR alpha and beta cDNA libraries were sequenced on the Illumina HiSeq platform using custom primers. In the authors' own workflow: MiGEC processed the raw reads to extract unique molecular identifiers, while MiXCR was used to determine the CDR3 positions. For each individual, recombination models were inferred using an EM algorithm with the repgenHMM and IGoR tools. The analysis of shared clonotypes was done with the tcR package in R, with sharing normalized by the product of cloneset sizes. To study raw recombination without the effects of thymic and clonal selection, out-of-frame nonproductive sequences were analyzed. TCRdb passed the public sequencing reads through fastp at Q25 and MiXCR, retaining productive beta sequences. Rows merge per CDR3 protein into single entries with the most common DNA and genes. The V and J calls were determined by TCRdb, not by the authors. The sample has fewer than 650,000 distinct CDR3 sequences on record, over 8.5% of them singletons. The ten largest make up 2.5% to 3.5% of the sample.

The same sample was also used in a study of yellow fever vaccine responses in identical twins. The second study also describes: The authors reported that the T cell response to vaccination in identical twins appeared partly convergent and partly personalized. Focusing on identical twins, the study followed the T cell clones that responded to the vaccine, and did so with precision.

Recombination joined TRBV20-1 with TRBJ2-7, with no reliable assignment of the D segment. Material for sequencing was PBMCs. The origin of this receptor is a woman aged 18-30 years in good health. The CDR3 protein is CSARVVGSYEQYF. The nucleotide sequence is given as TGCAGTGCTAGAGTGGTAGGATCCTACGAGCAGTACTTC.